The sample holds a few counts of the clone carrying this T cell receptor beta chain. Antigen unknown. This sample was included in a study of response to subunit inactivated influenza vaccine. Notes on the study in general: Each seasonal influenza vaccination recruits few new T cells, the authors suggested.

The V end lost 3 bases, the J end lost 2 bases, and 14 bases lay between the germline ends. Germline CDR1 reads LGHDT; CDR2 reads YNNKEL (reference sequence). The CDR3 length is 16 residues. MiXCR, run by TCRdb on the RT-PCR reads, gives a single entry per CDR3 protein. The data contain roughly 650,000 distinct CDR3 sequences, approximately 15% of them singletons. Sequenced material: PBMCs from blood, taken roughly 13 days after vaccination. V and J are TRBV3-1 and TRBJ2-1, with a weak D call TRBD2 (6 bases). The sequence came from a man aged 50 or older who received an inactivated influenza vaccine. The CDR3 region is CASSHERVGPYNEQFF. The CDR3 DNA reads TGTGCCAGCAGCCATGAGCGGGTTGGGCCCTACAATGAGCAGTTCTTC.